This TCR beta chain was recorded in a study of blood T cell repertoires in COVID-19. Looking at the study overall: Acute and convalescent COVID-19 specimens originated in the United States, Italy and Spain. From T cells, B-cell-depleted T cells, or PBMCs came the material, which was cDNA or gDNA.

CDR3 length equals 14 residues. Germline loops: CDR1 ENHRY, CDR2 SYGVKD. Deletions cut 2 bases from V and 1 base from J, with 7 bases between. Patients of the Seattle cohort, enrolled during active infection, were followed longitudinally. Authors' data handling: Researchers report that nucleated cell counts were estimated from reference gene primer amplification. This table comes from immunoSEQ multiplex PCR, and its TCRdb copy is limited to in-frame clones, with some not included. V and J calls and clone size are given by that table; D and trimming were obtained from the DNA. The repertoire holds about 89,000 clones, with 65% to 85% as singletons.

The receptor's source is a man between 70 and 80 years old with COVID-19, enrolled during active disease. Sequencing used peripheral blood. V is TRBV10-3 and J is TRBJ2-3; no reliable D call. Written as DNA, the CDR3 is TGTGCCATCAGTGAGGAGCAGGGCACAGATACGCAGTATTTT. Its protein product is CAISEEQGTDTQYF.